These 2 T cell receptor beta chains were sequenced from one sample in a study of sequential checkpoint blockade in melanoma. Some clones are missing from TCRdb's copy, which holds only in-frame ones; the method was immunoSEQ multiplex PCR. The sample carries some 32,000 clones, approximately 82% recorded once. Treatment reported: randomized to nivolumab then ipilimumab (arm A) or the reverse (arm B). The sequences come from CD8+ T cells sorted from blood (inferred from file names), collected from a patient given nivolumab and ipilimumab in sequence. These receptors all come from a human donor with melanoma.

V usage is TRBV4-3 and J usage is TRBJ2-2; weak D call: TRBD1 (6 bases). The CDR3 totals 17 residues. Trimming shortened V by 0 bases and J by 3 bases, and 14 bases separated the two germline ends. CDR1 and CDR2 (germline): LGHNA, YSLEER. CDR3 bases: TGCGCCAGCAGCCAAGAGGGCGGACAGTTAGACACCGGGGAGCTGTTTTTT. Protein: CASSQEGGQLDTGELFF.

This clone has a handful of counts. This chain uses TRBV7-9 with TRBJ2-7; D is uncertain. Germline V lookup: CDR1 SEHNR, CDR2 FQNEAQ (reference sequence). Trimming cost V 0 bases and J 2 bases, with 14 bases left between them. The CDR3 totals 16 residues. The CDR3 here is CASSLAAGVVAYEQYF. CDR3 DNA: TGTGCCAGCAGCTTAGCCGCCGGTGTGGTGGCCTACGAGCAGTACTTC.